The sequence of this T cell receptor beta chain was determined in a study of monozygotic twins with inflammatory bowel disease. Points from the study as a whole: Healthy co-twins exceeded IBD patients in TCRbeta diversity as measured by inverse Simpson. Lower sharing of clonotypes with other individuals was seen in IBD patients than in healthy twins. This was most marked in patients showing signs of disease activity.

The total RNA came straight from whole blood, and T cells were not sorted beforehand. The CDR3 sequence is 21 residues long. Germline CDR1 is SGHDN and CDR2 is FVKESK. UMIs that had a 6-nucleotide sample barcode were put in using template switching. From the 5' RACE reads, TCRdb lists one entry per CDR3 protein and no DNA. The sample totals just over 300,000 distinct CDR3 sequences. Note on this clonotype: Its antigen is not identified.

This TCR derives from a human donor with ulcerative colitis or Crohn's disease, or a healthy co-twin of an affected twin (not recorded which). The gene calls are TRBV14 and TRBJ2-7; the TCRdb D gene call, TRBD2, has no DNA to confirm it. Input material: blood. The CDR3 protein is CASSQRSVSTSGNPKLREQYF.